This record looks at one T cell receptor (beta chain) sequence and its context. Its antigen is not yet known. There are no base qualities to consult, and no much larger clone falls within one base. The CDR3 holds 15 amino acids from the cysteine to the phenylalanine. The sequence is cut down to CDR3 DNA, 45 bases in frame from base 1. V sheds 5 bases and J sheds 3 bases, leaving 16 bases between their ends. From a lookup of the germline V gene, CDR1 and CDR2 are MNHNS and SASEGT. The sample comes from a study of cytomegalovirus exposure and HLA in healthy donors listed by TCRdb under 2017. Some background on the complete study: In an earlier analysis of roughly 500 of the donors, 276 Gb of sequence data and approximately 120 million unique TCR beta sequences from 150 million to 200 million T cells were reported. An early release that covered 640 HLA-typed donors contained about 290 gigabases of sequencing data and roughly 84 million unique TCR sequences. Of the 300 to 450 genotyped donors, roughly 80% fell in the genetic ancestry cluster associated with self-reported Caucasian donors. The study was designed to test whether signatures of past pathogen exposure could be identified by cataloging public T cell receptors. The study used immunosequencing to profile the T cell repertoires of approximately 650 subjects and linked those repertoires to cytomegalovirus serostatus. Along with the roughly 700-subject first cohort, a separate validation cohort of around 120 different subjects was used. High-throughput TCR immunosequencing, statistical association of individual TCRs with disease status, and machine learning were combined to predict cytomegalovirus infection status. A later analysis re-examined previously published TCR beta repertoires from 500 to 700 donors and added high-resolution HLA genotyping to investigate patterns of TCR occurrence. In the later analysis, no new phenotypic data were used to find candidate immune exposures; instead, reliance was placed on TCR beta sequences and their occurrence across donors. An earlier analysis of approximately 580 of the donors used high-throughput TCR beta sequencing to judge whether each TCR beta V gene segment behaved as functional or pseudogenic. Alongside the repertoire data, information on donor age, sex, ethnicity and CMV serostatus was compiled. In a later genetic analysis, genome-wide SNP genotypes for about three fifths of the roughly 670 donors were used, and that subset was treated as a discovery cohort. All discovery cohort repertoires had been generated on a single sequencing platform. Both class I and class II loci were covered by HLA typing, at four-digit resolution. Typing coverage differed by locus: A, B, C, DRB1 and DQB1 were typed in about 629-640 donors, DQA1 in 500 to 550, DPA1 in around 610, and DPB1 in 450 to 480. Because of strong linkage in the cohort, a handful of DR-DQ haplotypes were treated as single units for association and clustering. Among roughly 400 genotyped donors of the cohort, an average of roughly 240,000 unique TCR beta nucleotide sequences were sequenced per donor, around 20% of them non-productive.

The method behind the library was the immunoSEQ multiplex PCR assay. For the multiplex PCR, a mixture combining 60 forward primers for TCR Vbeta segments and 13 reverse primers for TCR Jbeta segments was used. The CDR3 region of rearranged TCR beta genes was amplified from genomic DNA with a multiplex PCR assay. On the Illumina HiSeq System, the amplified TCR beta libraries were sequenced as 87-base-pair reads. On the study's bioinformatics: A later analysis counted about 76 million unique TCR beta chains across the 640 or so repertoires, and roughly 11 million of these chains were shared by at least two donors. Raw reads were error-corrected and collapsed into unique sequences by a nearest-neighbor algorithm in which closely related sequences were merged to remove PCR and sequencing errors. CDR3 sequences were aligned to IMGT reference sequences to assign V, D and J gene segments. For a sequence to be retained, at least a six-nucleotide match to both a V gene segment and a J gene segment was required. Rearrangements were called productive when the CDR3 lacked stop codons and stayed in frame with V and J; all others were non-productive. CDR3 was defined according to IMGT convention as the region running from the second conserved V-encoded cysteine to the conserved J-encoded phenylalanine. The earlier analysis of 587 of the donors excluded sequences that lacked an unambiguous match to a single V gene segment. In an earlier analysis of 500 to 750 of the donors, V segments were called functional above 56.7% productive rearrangements and were called segregating when the between-donor standard deviation exceeded 5%. A statistical classification framework was built to diagnose cytomegalovirus status from the catalog of TCR beta chain sequences. In a later analysis, TCR nucleotide sequences were compared against IMGT/GENE-DB human TR gene sequences so that V and J genes could be assigned. In a later analysis, CDR3 sequences and most-parsimonious VDJ recombination scenarios were assigned using the TCRdist pipeline. In a later analysis, every TCR beta chain was defined by the combination of its CDR3 amino acid sequence and its V-gene family, and reads without a unique V-gene family were dropped. A later analysis removed 550 to 650 highly shared, low-generation-probability nucleotide sequences to deal with suspected cross-contamination and a sequencing artifact. For each public chain, a later analysis derived a clonal expansion index from normalized ranks of inferred template counts within each repertoire. Generation probabilities in a later analysis came from a VDJ recombination model fitted to out-of-frame rearrangements, and those results were checked against IGoR. A later analysis scored TCR-TCR, TCR-HLA and TCR-CMV co-occurrence with hypergeometric tests, applying a repertoire-size bias correction to TCR pairs. A later analysis estimated false discovery rates by permuting HLA or CMV assignments 20 times. In a later analysis, co-occurring TCRs were grouped using DBSCAN, and TCRdist sequence similarity was added for clustering within HLA-allele-positive subsets. Co-occurrence clustering excluded repertoires with fewer than 30,000 or more than 120,000 public chains, plus five with anomalous nucleotide sharing. TCRdb retrieved this table from immuneACCESS and kept in-frame rearrangements only. Not all clones are present; in checked studies, unresolved V genes account for under half, and no reason is known for the remainder. D and trimming were read from the DNA, whereas the V and J calls and clone size are those reported in that table. The sample table contains 150,000 to 200,000 clones; only one count was recorded for about four fifths of them. The top ten clonotypes cover 0.26% of the sample.

In total, around 600 healthy bone marrow donors made up the cohort. All cohort members were sampled while nominally healthy, although unrecorded immune exposures were likely present. The donor tested CMV seronegative and was one of the 352 seronegative cohort members. Each donor provided a peripheral blood sample, and peripheral blood mononuclear cells were used for TCR beta sequencing. Genomic DNA was extracted from the blood cell samples with the Qiagen DNeasy Blood Extraction Kit. Broader findings and caveats from the paper: In this cohort, only TCR beta chains were sequenced, and detectable features were limited by the absence of alpha or paired-chain data. According to a later analysis, TCR association rates differed among HLA loci, with DRB1 alleles showing the most associated TCRs and HLA-C alleles showing the fewest. The authors suggested that the approach could potentially be extended to other disease states and immunological phenotypes. The study listed 164 TCR beta chains as associated with cytomegalovirus. Presence/absence analyses assumed roughly uniform sequencing depth across donors, an assumption that may not hold. In vitro tests confirmed that three of the cytomegalovirus-associated TCR beta chains recognize cytomegalovirus antigens. Some IMGT-functional V segments, including TRBV6-2 and TRBV6-3, could not be distinguished by the 87-base-pair reads and were therefore excluded. Assigning TCR associations to individual alleles was difficult when HLA alleles, especially DR and DQ, strongly co-occurred. While some public TCRs were present in many individuals, most TCR sequences turned up only very rarely across donors. Compared with the roughly 710-donor mean, donors in an Asian-associated ancestry cluster had fewer N-insertions in productive TCRs, according to a later genetic analysis. According to a later analysis, most CMV-associated TCR beta chains appeared to be HLA-restricted, and the HLA associations seemed to be driven largely by CMV exposure. A further reported finding was that TCR beta sequences accurately predicted the HLA-A and HLA-B alleles for most subjects in the first cohort. Correlated functional status among segregating V segments might reflect linkage disequilibrium, but an unknown experimental factor could not be ruled out. Immune exposure information for the cohort was limited to CMV serostatus. In an earlier analysis of under 600 of the donors, most TCR beta V segments were observed in productive rearrangements about 87% or about 30% of the time, broadly matching IMGT annotations. The classifier was reported to diagnose cytomegalovirus status with high specificity and sensitivity in both the original cohort and the validation cohort. About 15 rarely observed V segments, including chromosome 9 orphons, were excluded from the earlier analysis of some 590 of the donors because counts were too low. A later analysis found that HLA-associated TCR beta chains were more clonally expanded and had lower generation probabilities than equally common non-associated chains. V-gene and J-gene trimming of TCR beta chains was associated with a missense DCLRE1C variant in a later genetic analysis, and the association was replicated in an independent cohort. A group of highly shared sequence variants was considered likely to be a technical artifact of the sequencing pipeline. Because HLA typing was missing for some donors at each locus, association tests included only the typed subset. In a later analysis, some 17,000 TCR beta sequences were associated with specific HLA alleles at a false discovery rate of 0.05. A later analysis reported that several top co-occurrence clusters appeared linked to parvovirus B19, influenza, CMV and Epstein-Barr virus.

The sequenced material came from PBMCs. The sequence was obtained from a boy between 10 and 17 years old in good health and CMV-seronegative. This chain joins TRBV6-1 to TRBJ1-2; possibly the D gene is TRBD1, per 5 matching bases. The CDR3 protein sequence reads: CASSSEGTQHYGYTF. The nucleotide sequence is given as TGTGCCAGCAGTTCAGAGGGGACTCAGCACTATGGCTACACCTTC.